This T cell receptor (beta chain) was documented in a study of cytomegalovirus exposure and HLA in healthy donors. Whole-study context: Samples from HLA-typed donors yielded about 80 million unique TCRs in an early data release.

Study findings and constraints: A few CMV-associated chains were confirmed in vitro to be specific for CMV antigens.

These donors counted as nominally healthy when sampled, but unrecorded immune exposures were likely. Points on this clone: Its antigen remains unidentified.

After removal of 2 bases from V and 3 bases from J, the junction contained 5 bases not matched to a gene. Germline CDR1 and CDR2: SGHNT and YENEEA. CDR3 size: 15 residues. In the PCR, 60 Vbeta and 13 Jbeta primers were used. Sequenced by immunoSEQ multiplex PCR; TCRdb stores in-frame clones only, minus some. This table has over 200,000 clones, 82% appearing once. This sequence was found in a woman aged 40 to 50 in good health and CMV-seropositive. Sequenced input: PBMCs. The chain combines TRBV11-3 with TRBJ2-7; 9 bases match TRBD1. The CDR3 DNA reads as TGTGCCAGCAGCTTATTGGGACAGGGATTCTACGAGCAGTACTTC. It yields the protein CASSLLGQGFYEQYF.